This TCR beta chain was captured by sequencing in a study of T-cell memory formation after mild COVID-19. Whole-study context: The two donors had largely donor-specific TCR clusters. Study-level results: Clones contracting across day 15 to 85 had a balanced CD4/CD8 profile; later expanding clones leaned CD4+. In second-wave clones peaking day 37, SARS-CoV-2 specificity remained unconfirmed.

TCRdb re-called the 5' RACE reads through MiXCR, storing one row per CDR3 protein. The data show about 14,000 distinct CDR3 sequences, with roughly 19% seen just once and 49% held by the top ten. With 0 bases removed from V and 2 bases from J, the gap between germline ends came to 10 bases. There are 15 residues in the CDR3. CDR1 and CDR2 (germline): SGHTA, FQGNSA. This clonotype was detected many times. Its specificity is not known. The receptor was isolated from an adult woman who had mild COVID-19 (a few samples of this study predate the infection). Cell type and time point are not known. This sequence joins TRBV7-2 and TRBJ2-5; the D is unclear. Source material: PBMCs or a T cell subset sorted from them (not recorded which). CDR3 DNA: TGTGCCAGCAGCTTAGCGCGAGGACGACAAGAGACCCAGTACTTC. Its protein product is CASSLARGRQETQYF.